The 8 T cell receptor beta chains below all came from one sample that was sequenced in a study of cytomegalovirus exposure and HLA in healthy donors. This PCR relied on a set of 60 Vbeta primers and 13 Jbeta primers. The assay was immunoSEQ multiplex PCR, and TCRdb's table has in-frame clones only and misses some. The table has roughly 200,000 clones, around 80% seen once. Sequenced: PBMCs. The receptor source for this set is a woman aged 25 to 45 in good health and CMV-seropositive.

The V gene is TRBV6-6, the J gene TRBJ1-6; 8 bases line up with TRBD1. Germline V CDR1 and CDR2: MNHNY, SVGAGI (reference sequence). V dropped 5 bases and J dropped 10; count of bases not matched to a gene: 7. The length of the CDR3 is 14 residues. As DNA, the CDR3 is TGTGCCAGCAGTACGACAGGGGCCCCCTCACCCCTCCACTTT. Its translation is CASSTTGAPSPLHF.

V and J are TRBV2 and TRBJ2-1, with D possibly TRBD2 on 6 matching bases. CDR1 SNHLY and CDR2 FYNNEI come from the germline V gene. V was trimmed by 6 bases and J by 7 bases, leaving 19 bases between them. This CDR3 is 15 amino acids long. CDR3 sequence (DNA): TGTGCCAGCAGGCGGGACTCGGGATACGATAATGAGCAGTTCTTC. Translating it yields CASRRDSGYDNEQFF.

The V gene is TRBV18, the J gene TRBJ1-5; 7 bases are shared with TRBD1. Germline assignment: CDR1 KGHSH and CDR2 LQKENI. The length of the CDR3 is 15 residues. The J segment lost 2 bases and the V segment lost 3 bases, leaving 4 bases of the junction unmatched. The DNA for the CDR3 is TGTGCCAGCTCACCGAGGGGGCCTGGCAATCAGCCCCAGCATTTT. Residues: CASSPRGPGNQPQHF.

The chain joins TRBV25-1 to TRBJ2-2; D gene ambiguous. CDR1 MGHDK and CDR2 SYGVNS come from the germline V gene. With 3 bases removed from V and 6 bases from J, the gap between germline ends came to 2 bases. The CDR3 extends over 11 amino acids. The DNA of the CDR3 is TGTGCCAGCAGTGACTCCGGGGAGCTGTTTTTT. Translation gives CASSDSGELFF.

This clone showed up just a few times. V usage is TRBV5-1 and J usage is TRBJ1-2; TRBD1 is a possible D gene (6 bases). The germline V gene encodes CDR1 SGHRS and CDR2 YFSETQ. The CDR3 covers 14 residues. V was trimmed by 0 bases and J by 4 bases, leaving 10 bases between them. As DNA, the CDR3 is TGCGCCAGCAGCTTGGGGACAGCTTTCTATGGCTACACCTTC. It yields the protein CASSLGTAFYGYTF.

The gene calls are TRBV19 and TRBJ2-7; D unclear. CDR3 length equals 14 residues. Germline CDR1 and CDR2: LNHDA and SQIVND (reference sequence). Trimming left V 4 bases short and J 0 bases short, with 10 bases between. This chain's CDR3 is CASSSALASYEQYF. CDR3 nucleotides: TGTGCCAGTAGTAGCGCGCTCGCCTCCTACGAGCAGTACTTC.

The chain is built from TRBV6-5 and TRBJ1-6; TRBD1 matches 8 bases. The length of the CDR3 is 14 residues. The germline V gene encodes CDR1 MNHEY and CDR2 SVGAGI. J was trimmed by 10 bases and V by 6 bases; bases with no gene match: 8. As DNA, the CDR3 is TGTGCCAGCAGCCGGACAGGGTGGAACTCACCCCTCCACTTT. Residues: CASSRTGWNSPLHF.

The rearrangement uses TRBV6-1 and TRBJ2-3; 9 bases match TRBD1. This CDR3 is built from 17 residues. Germline CDR1 MNHNS, CDR2 SASEGT. The trim removed 0 bases at V and 4 bases at J, leaving 8 bases unmatched. CDR3 DNA: TGTGCCAGCAGTGAAGCGACCGGGACAGGGTCGGCAGATACGCAGTATTTT. Its protein is CASSEATGTGSADTQYF.